This TCR beta chain originates from a study of T cells in Graves' hyperthyroidism and ophthalmopathy. About the research overall: Peripheral blood draws took place at initial diagnosis, ahead of any treatment.

RNA transcripts were the template for amplifying TCR beta CDR3 regions. When the TCR CDR3 underwent first-round RT-PCR, the HTBI primer set was used. Via MiXCR, TCRdb re-called the multiplex PCR reads, giving one row per CDR3 protein. The table records fewer than 350,000 distinct CDR3 sequences, 15% to 20% of them present only once. Study-wide results and caveats: Ophthalmopathy was model-predicted a median roughly 6.2 months pre-onset.

The CDR3 covers 14 residues. J lost 8 bases, V lost 4 bases, and 10 bases had no gene match. CDR1 is SGHDN, CDR2 FVKESK, per germline. Many counts were recorded for this clonotype. The antigen is unknown. Source material: blood. The chain is built from TRBV14 and TRBJ1-2; the match to TRBD1 covers 7 bases. The clonotype was recovered from a woman aged 40 to 50 with Graves' ophthalmopathy. This CDR3 reads CASSLRPGQRGYTF. CDR3 bases: TGTGCCAGCAGCCTCCGTCCGGGACAGCGGGGCTACACCTTC.